These T cell receptor beta chains were read from a single sample in a study of graft-versus-host responses after intestinal transplantation. These receptors have no identified antigens. Sequencing was performed with immunoSEQ multiplex PCR; in TCRdb, only in-frame clones are kept and a portion is missing. The table lists about 88,000 clones, about 95% of them singletons, with over 0.15% in the top ten. The material sequenced was unstimulated CD4+ T cells sorted from spleen or lymph node cells, taken before transplant. The receptor set was obtained from a human donor who was the organ donor for an intestinal transplant. The CDR3 runs from the conserved cysteine through the conserved F or W. The D gene is left open where the match is weak. A clone size is listed for some rows: how often the clone was seen (once, few, many), or a class if it is expanded.

v_call	clone_size	d_call	j_call	cdr3_nt	cdr3_aa
TRBV7-3	.	TRBD1	TRBJ1-2	TGTGCCAGCAGCCCGGGGGGGACAGGCGATTATGGCTACACCTTC	CASSPGGTGDYGYTF
TRBV7-2	once	TRBD1	TRBJ2-2	TGTGCCAGCAGCAAACCGGGACAGGGTACCGGGGAGCTGTTTTTT	CASSKPGQGTGELFF
TRBV5-1	.	.	TRBJ2-6	TGCGCCAGCAGCCCCGAGTACTCTGGGGCCAACGTCCTGACTTTC	CASSPEYSGANVLTF
TRBV9	.	.	TRBJ2-7	TGTGCCAGCAGCCCCCAGACAGCATCCTACGAGCAGTACTTC	CASSPQTASYEQYF
TRBV7-9	.	TRBD1	TRBJ1-2	TGTGCCAGCAGCCCGGGGCCGGGACAGGGTCAAACCGGCTATGGCTACACCTTC	CASSPGPGQGQTGYGYTF
TRBV11-3	.	.	TRBJ2-7	TGTGCCAGCAGCTTAGATCGAGGCGAGCAGTACTTC	CASSLDRGEQYF
TRBV7-9	.	.	TRBJ1-2	TGTGCCAGCAGCCTGATTAAGTCGAACTATGGCTACACCTTC	CASSLIKSNYGYTF
TRBV6-5	.	.	TRBJ1-2	TGTGCCAGCAGTCGTGGTGGCTACACCTTC	CASSRGGYTF
TRBV7-2	.	.	TRBJ1-1	TGTGCCAGCAGCGTAACACGAAAGGACACTGAAGCTTTCTTT	CASSVTRKDTEAFF
TRBV18	.	.	TRBJ1-2	TGTGCCAGCTCAGGGACAACCTATGGCTACACCTTC	CASSGTTYGYTF
TRBV11-3	.	TRBD2	TRBJ2-7	TGTGCCAGCAGCCCCCGGGGGGGGTCCGACGAGCAGTACTTC	CASSPRGGSDEQYF
TRBV7-9	.	.	TRBJ1-1	TGTGCCAGCAGCTTACGCACTGAAGCTTTCTTT	CASSLRTEAFF
TRBV15	.	.	TRBJ1-5	TGTGCCACCAGCAGATATCAGGGAAGTGATCAGCCCCAGCATTTT	CATSRYQGSDQPQHF
TRBV5-8	.	.	TRBJ1-5	TGTGCCAGCAGCTTAACGGGGAGCAATCAGCCCCAGCATTTT	CASSLTGSNQPQHF
TRBV19	.	TRBD1	TRBJ2-1	TGTGCCAGTAGTAAGCAAGGACAGGCTGCCTTCGAGCAGTTCTTC	CASSKQGQAAFEQFF
TRBV9	.	.	TRBJ1-1	TGTGCCAGCAGCGTTGCTGGGGGCGCAGGCACTGAAGCTTTCTTT	CASSVAGGAGTEAFF
TRBV5-1	.	TRBD2	TRBJ2-7	TGCGCCAGCAGCTTGGGTGGGCTAGCGGGGGGTTTCGGCTACGAGCAGTACTTC	CASSLGGLAGGFGYEQYF
TRBV28	.	.	TRBJ1-4	TGTGCCAGCAGTTTATCGGTGGGGGGCGGTGAAAAACTGTTTTTT	CASSLSVGGGEKLFF
TRBV29-1	.	TRBD1	TRBJ2-3	TGCAGCGTCAACGGCGCGACAGGGGCCACAGATACGCAGTATTTT	CSVNGATGATDTQYF
TRBV29-1	.	.	TRBJ2-6	TGCAGCGTTGAAGGGGGGGCCAACGTCCTGACTTTC	CSVEGGANVLTF
TRBV6-1	.	TRBD1	TRBJ2-7	TGTGCCAGCAGTCGGACAGGGGTCGGTCCCTACGAGCAGTACTTC	CASSRTGVGPYEQYF
TRBV5-1	.	.	TRBJ2-1	TGCGCCAGCAGCTTGCAGGGGACCTCCTACAATGAGCAGTTCTTC	CASSLQGTSYNEQFF
TRBV19	.	.	TRBJ2-7	TGTGCCAGTAGTGTAACCGGGACGGAGAGCTCCTACGAGCAGTACTTT	CASSVTGTESSYEQYF
TRBV28	.	.	TRBJ1-2	TGTGCCAGCAGTTTAGAGGGACTTATTGGCTATGGCTACACCTTC	CASSLEGLIGYGYTF
TRBV27	.	.	TRBJ1-2	TGTGCCAGCAGTTTAAGCGACAGAGGGGGGTATAACTATGGCTACACCTTC	CASSLSDRGGYNYGYTF
TRBV14	.	.	TRBJ1-2	TGTGCCAGCAGCCCAACTCGGCAATCCTATGGCTACACCTTC	CASSPTRQSYGYTF
TRBV21-1	.	.	TRBJ2-5	TGTGCCAGCAGCAAAAAGGCCGATACACTCCAAGAGACCCAGTACTTC	CASSKKADTLQETQYF
TRBV11-1	.	.	TRBJ2-3	TGTGCCAGCAGCTTAGTGAGGGCCCCAGATACGCAGTATTTT	CASSLVRAPDTQYF
TRBV2	.	.	TRBJ1-2	TGTGCCAGCAGTGACGGGGTGGGCACAAGGGGTGGCTACACCTTC	CASSDGVGTRGGYTF
TRBV4-2	.	.	TRBJ1-2	TGTGCCAGCAGGTTTGTCATGGGCAGTTCCGGGTATGGCTACACCTTC	CASRFVMGSSGYGYTF
TRBV18	.	.	TRBJ1-1	TGTGCCAGCTCACCATATTCTGGCCCCCCGGGACGTCGGCCCACTGAAGCTTTCTTT	CASSPYSGPPGRRPTEAFF
TRBV9	once	.	TRBJ2-1	TGTGCCAGCAGCGTAGTAGGGGGAGGGTCCAATGAGCAGTTCTTC	CASSVVGGGSNEQFF
TRBV10-3	.	TRBD1	TRBJ1-2	TGTGCCATTAGTGACTCCTCGGACAGGAACTATGGCTACACCTTC	CAISDSSDRNYGYTF
TRBV30	.	.	TRBJ1-2	TGTGCCTGGAGTCGGCAGGGGCGGCTCTATGGCTACACCTTC	CAWSRQGRLYGYTF
TRBV18	once	TRBD1	TRBJ2-1	TGTGCCAGCTCACCGGACAGGGTGCGAAATGAGCAGTTCTTC	CASSPDRVRNEQFF
TRBV9	.	.	TRBJ2-3	TGTGCCAGCAGCGTAGTCCCCCGTGTCGCAGATACGCAGTATTTT	CASSVVPRVADTQYF
TRBV28	.	.	TRBJ2-5	TGTGCCAGCAGTTTAGTCAGACAAGGGACCCAGTACTTC	CASSLVRQGTQYF
TRBV6-1	.	.	TRBJ1-5	TGTGCCAGCAGTGTCGAGCCCTATAGCAATCAGCCCCAGCATTTT	CASSVEPYSNQPQHF
TRBV2	.	.	TRBJ1-3	TGTGCCAGCAGTGAAAGCGGCAGGGCTGGAAACACCATATATTTT	CASSESGRAGNTIYF
TRBV28	.	.	TRBJ1-2	TGTGCCAGCAGCCCCGGATATGGCTACACCTTC	CASSPGYGYTF
TRBV28	once	.	TRBJ1-3	TGTGCCAGCAGTCTATCCTTTTTGCCGCAGGGAAGGAGTCTCGGAAACACCATATATTTT	CASSLSFLPQGRSLGNTIYF
TRBV27	.	TRBD1	TRBJ2-1	TGTGCCAGCAGTCCCCGACAGGGGCTGGGTGAGCAGTTCTTC	CASSPRQGLGEQFF
TRBV28	.	.	TRBJ1-1	TGTGCCAGCAGTTTATTCTCGGGATTGGCTTTCTTT	CASSLFSGLAFF
TRBV28	.	.	TRBJ1-6	TGTGCCAGCAGATCAGTTGGCCCCTATAATTCACCCCTCCACTTT	CASRSVGPYNSPLHF
TRBV19	.	.	TRBJ1-5	TGTGCCAGTAGTATTATGGGGCTAGGCAATCAGCCCCAGCATTTT	CASSIMGLGNQPQHF
TRBV5-6	.	.	TRBJ1-5	TGTGCCAGCAGCTACAGAGGGAACAGCAATCAGCCCCAGCATTTT	CASSYRGNSNQPQHF
TRBV7-9	.	.	TRBJ2-3	TGTGCCAGCAGCTACAGGGTCGGGAACACAGATACGCAGTATTTT	CASSYRVGNTDTQYF
TRBV19	once	.	TRBJ2-1	TGTGCCAGTAGTATGTCGGGGGTATTATCCTACAATGAGCAGTTCTTC	CASSMSGVLSYNEQFF
TRBV6-5	.	.	TRBJ1-2	TGTGCCAGCAGCCAGGACAGTAACTATGGCTACACCTTC	CASSQDSNYGYTF